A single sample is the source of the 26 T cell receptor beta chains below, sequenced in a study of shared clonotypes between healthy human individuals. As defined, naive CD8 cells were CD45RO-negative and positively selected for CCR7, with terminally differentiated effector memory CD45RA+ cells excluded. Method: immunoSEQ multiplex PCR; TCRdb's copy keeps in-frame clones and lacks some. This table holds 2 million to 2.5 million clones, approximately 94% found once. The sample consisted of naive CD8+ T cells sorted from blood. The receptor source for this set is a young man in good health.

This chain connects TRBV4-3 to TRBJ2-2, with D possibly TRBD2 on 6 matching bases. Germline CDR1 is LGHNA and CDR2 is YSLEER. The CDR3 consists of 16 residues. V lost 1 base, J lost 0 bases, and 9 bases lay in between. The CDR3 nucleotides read TGCGCCAGCAGCCAAGTAGCGGAATCGAACACCGGGGAGCTGTTTTTT. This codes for CASSQVAESNTGELFF.

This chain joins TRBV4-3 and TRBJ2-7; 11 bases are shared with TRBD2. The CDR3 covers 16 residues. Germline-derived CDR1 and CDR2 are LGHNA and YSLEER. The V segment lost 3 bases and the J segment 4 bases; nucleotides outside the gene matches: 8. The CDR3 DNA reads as TGCGCCAGCAGCCAGGACCGGACTAGCGGGTTATACGAGCAGTACTTC. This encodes CASSQDRTSGLYEQYF.

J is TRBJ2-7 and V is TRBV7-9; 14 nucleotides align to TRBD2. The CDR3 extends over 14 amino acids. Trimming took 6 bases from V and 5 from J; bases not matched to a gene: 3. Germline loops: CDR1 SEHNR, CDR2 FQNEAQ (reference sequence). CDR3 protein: CASRAGLAGDEQYF. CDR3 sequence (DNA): TGTGCCAGCAGGGCGGGACTAGCGGGAGACGAGCAGTACTTC.

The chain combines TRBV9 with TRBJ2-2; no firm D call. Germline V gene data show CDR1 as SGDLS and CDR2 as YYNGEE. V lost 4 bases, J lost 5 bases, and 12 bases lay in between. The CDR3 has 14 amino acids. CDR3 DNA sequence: TGTGCCAGCAGCCCCTTCAAGAGGACCGGGGAGCTGTTTTTT. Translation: CASSPFKRTGELFF.

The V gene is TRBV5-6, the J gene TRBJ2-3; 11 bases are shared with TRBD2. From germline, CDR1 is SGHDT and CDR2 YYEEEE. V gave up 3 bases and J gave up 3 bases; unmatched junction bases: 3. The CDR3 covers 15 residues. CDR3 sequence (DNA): TGTGCCAGCAGCTACGGGACTAGCGGTACAGATACGCAGTATTTT. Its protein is CASSYGTSGTDTQYF.

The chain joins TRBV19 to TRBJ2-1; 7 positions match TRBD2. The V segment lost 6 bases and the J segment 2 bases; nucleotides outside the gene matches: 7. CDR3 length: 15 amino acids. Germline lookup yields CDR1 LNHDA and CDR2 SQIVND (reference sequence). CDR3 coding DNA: TGTGCCAGTAGCACAACTAGCGCGACCTACAATGAGCAGTTCTTC. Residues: CASSTTSATYNEQFF.

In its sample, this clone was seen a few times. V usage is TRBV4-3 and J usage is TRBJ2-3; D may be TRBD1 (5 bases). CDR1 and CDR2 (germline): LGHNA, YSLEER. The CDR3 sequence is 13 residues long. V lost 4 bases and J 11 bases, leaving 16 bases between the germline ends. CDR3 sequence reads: CASSLSPGPVQYF. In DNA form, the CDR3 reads TGCGCCAGCAGCCTCTCGCCAGGGCCAGTGCAGTATTTT.

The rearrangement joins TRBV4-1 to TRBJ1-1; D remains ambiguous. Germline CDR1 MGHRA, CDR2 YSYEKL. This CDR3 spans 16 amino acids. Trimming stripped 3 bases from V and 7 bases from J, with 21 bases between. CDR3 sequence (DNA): TGCGCCAGCAGCCATGCGATTCTTTCAGAGACTCATGAAGCTTTCTTT. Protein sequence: CASSHAILSETHEAFF.

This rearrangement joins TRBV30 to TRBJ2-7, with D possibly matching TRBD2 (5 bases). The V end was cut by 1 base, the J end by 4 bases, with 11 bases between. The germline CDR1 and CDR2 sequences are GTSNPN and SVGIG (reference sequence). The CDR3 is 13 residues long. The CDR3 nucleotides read TGTGCCTGGAGTGAAGCGGCGCCTTACGAGCAGTACTTC. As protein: CAWSEAAPYEQYF.

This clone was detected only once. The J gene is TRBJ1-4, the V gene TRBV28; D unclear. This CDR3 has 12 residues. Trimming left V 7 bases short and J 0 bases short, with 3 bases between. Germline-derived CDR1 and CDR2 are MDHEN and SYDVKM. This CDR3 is CASKTTNEKLFF. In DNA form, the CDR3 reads TGTGCCAGCAAAACAACTAATGAAAAACTGTTTTTT.

CDR3 bases: TGTGCCTGGAGGACAGGGGGCGATTTGGGCTACACCTTC. Its protein product is CAWRTGGDLGYTF. This chain connects TRBV30 to TRBJ1-2; 10 bases match TRBD1. This CDR3 has 13 residues. The trim removed 3 bases at V and 8 bases at J, leaving 6 bases unmatched. Germline V gene data show CDR1 as GTSNPN and CDR2 as SVGIG (reference sequence).

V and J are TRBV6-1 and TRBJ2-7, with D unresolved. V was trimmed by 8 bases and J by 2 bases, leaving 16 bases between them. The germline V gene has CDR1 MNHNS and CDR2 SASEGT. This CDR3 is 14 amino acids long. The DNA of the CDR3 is TGTGCCAGCGAATCCGGGCCCGGCCCCTACGAGCAGTACTTC. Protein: CASESGPGPYEQYF.

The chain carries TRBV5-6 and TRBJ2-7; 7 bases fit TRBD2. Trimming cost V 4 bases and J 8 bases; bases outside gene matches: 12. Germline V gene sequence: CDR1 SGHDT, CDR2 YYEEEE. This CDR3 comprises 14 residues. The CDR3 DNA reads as TGTGCCAGCAGCCCCTTCCGGGAGGCCCCTCAGCAGTACTTC. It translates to CASSPFREAPQQYF.

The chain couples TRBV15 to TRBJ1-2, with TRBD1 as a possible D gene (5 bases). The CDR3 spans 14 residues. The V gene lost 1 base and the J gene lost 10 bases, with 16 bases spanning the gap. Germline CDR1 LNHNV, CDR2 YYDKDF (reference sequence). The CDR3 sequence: CATSRGSLGQDYTF. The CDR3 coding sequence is TGTGCCACCAGCAGAGGTTCATTGGGGCAGGACTACACCTTC.

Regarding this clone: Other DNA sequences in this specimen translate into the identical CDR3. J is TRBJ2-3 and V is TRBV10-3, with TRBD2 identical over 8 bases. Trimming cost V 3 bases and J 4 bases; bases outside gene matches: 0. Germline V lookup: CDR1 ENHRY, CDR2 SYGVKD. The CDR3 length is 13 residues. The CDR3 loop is CAISDGGADTQYF. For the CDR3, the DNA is TGTGCCATCAGTGACGGGGGGGCAGATACGCAGTATTTT.

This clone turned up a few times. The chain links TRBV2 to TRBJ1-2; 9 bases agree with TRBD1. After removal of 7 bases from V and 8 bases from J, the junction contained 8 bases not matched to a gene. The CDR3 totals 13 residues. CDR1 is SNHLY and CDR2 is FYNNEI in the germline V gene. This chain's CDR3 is CASTPGQGSGYTF. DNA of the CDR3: TGTGCCAGCACACCGGGACAGGGATCGGGCTACACCTTC.

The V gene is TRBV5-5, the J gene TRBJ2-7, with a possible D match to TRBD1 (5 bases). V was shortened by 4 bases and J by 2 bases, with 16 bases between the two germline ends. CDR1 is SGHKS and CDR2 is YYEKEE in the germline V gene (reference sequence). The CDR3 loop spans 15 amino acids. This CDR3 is CASSVDSSTPYEQYF. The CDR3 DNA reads TGTGCCAGCAGCGTAGACAGTTCCACACCCTACGAGCAGTACTTC.

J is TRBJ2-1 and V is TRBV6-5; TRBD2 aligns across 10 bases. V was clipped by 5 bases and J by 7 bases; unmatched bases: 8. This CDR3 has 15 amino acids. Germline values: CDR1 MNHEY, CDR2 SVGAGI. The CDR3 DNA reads TGTGCCAGCAGTCTCCTAGCGGGGGTCCCAAATGAGCAGTTCTTC. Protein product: CASSLLAGVPNEQFF.

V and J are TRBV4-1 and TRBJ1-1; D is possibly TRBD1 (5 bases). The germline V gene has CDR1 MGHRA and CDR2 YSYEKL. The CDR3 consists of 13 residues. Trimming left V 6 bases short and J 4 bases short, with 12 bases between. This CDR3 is CASSSTVPTEAFF. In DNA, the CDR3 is TGCGCCAGCAGTTCGACAGTCCCCACTGAAGCTTTCTTT.

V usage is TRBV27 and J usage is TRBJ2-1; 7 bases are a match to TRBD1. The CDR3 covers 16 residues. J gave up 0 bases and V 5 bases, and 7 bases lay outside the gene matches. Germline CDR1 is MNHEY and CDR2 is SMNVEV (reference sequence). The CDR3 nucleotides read TGTGCCAGCAGTGGGTTCGGACAGGCCTCCTACAATGAGCAGTTCTTC. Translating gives CASSGFGQASYNEQFF.

CDR3 DNA sequence: TGTGCCAGCACCCACGGGACTGCTAGCACAGATACGCAGTATTTT. Protein product: CASTHGTASTDTQYF. The chain is built from TRBV6-5 and TRBJ2-3; D perhaps matches TRBD2 (6 bases). Trimming pared 7 bases from V and 0 bases from J, leaving 14 bases between. The CDR3 consists of 15 residues. Germline V gives CDR1 MNHEY, CDR2 SVGAGI.

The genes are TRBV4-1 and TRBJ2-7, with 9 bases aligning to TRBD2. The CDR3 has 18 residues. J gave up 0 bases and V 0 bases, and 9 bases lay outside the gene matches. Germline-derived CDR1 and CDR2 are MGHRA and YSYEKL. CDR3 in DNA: TGCGCCAGCAGCCAAGATCCCCGGGCGGGAGGGCTCTCCTACGAGCAGTACTTC. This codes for CASSQDPRAGGLSYEQYF.

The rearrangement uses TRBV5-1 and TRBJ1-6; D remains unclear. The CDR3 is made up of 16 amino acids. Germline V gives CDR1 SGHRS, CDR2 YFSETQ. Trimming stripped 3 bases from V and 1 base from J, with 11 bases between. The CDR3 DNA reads TGCGCCAGCAGCTGGGAGGGTAAATCCTATAATTCACCCCTCCACTTT. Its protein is CASSWEGKSYNSPLHF. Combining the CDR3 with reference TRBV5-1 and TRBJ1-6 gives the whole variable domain KAGVTQTPRYLIKTRGQQVTLSCSPISGHRSVSWYQQTPGQGLQFLFEYFSETQRNKGNFPGRFSGRQFSNSRSEMNVSTLELGDSALYLCASSWEGKSYNSPLHFGNGTRLTVT.

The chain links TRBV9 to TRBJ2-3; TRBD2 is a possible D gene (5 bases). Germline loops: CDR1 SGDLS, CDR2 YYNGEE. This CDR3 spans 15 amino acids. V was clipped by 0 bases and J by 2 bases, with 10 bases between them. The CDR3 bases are TGTGCCAGCAGCGTAGAAGGGAGAAACACAGATACGCAGTATTTT. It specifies CASSVEGRNTDTQYF.

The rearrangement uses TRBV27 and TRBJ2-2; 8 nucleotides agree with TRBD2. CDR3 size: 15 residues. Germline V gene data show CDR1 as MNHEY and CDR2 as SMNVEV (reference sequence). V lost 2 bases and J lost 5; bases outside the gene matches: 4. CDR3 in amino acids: CASSLGTRKTGELFF. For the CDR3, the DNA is TGTGCCAGCAGTTTAGGGACTAGAAAGACCGGGGAGCTGTTTTTT.

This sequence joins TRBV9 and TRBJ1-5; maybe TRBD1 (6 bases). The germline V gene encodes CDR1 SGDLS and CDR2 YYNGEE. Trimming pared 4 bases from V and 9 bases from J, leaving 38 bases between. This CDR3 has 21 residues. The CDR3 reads CASSRDLKGHDYPRSSRPQHF. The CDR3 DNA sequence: TGTGCCAGCAGCCGGGACCTTAAGGGACATGATTACCCCAGGTCATCACGGCCCCAGCATTTT.